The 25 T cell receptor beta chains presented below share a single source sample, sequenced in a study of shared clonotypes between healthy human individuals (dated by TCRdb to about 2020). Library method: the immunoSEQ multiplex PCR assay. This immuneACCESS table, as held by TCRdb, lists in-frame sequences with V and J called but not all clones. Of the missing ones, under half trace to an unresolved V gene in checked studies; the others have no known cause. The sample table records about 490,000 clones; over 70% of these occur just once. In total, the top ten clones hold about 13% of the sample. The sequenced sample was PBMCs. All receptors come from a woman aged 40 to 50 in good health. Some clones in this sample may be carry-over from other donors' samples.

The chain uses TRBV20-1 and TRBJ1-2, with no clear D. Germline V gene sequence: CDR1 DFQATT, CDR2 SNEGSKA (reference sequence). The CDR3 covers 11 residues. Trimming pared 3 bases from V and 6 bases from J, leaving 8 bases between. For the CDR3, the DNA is TGCAGTGCTAGGACCGCTCATGGCTACACCTTC. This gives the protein CSARTAHGYTF.

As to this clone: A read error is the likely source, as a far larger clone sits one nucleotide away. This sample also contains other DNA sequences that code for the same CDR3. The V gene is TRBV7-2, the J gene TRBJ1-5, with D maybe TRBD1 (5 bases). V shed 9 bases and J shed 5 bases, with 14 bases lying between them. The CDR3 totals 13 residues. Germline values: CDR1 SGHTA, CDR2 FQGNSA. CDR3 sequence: CASSIRGDQPQHF. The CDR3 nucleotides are TGTGCCAGTAGCATAAGGGGTGATCAGCCCCAGCATTTT.

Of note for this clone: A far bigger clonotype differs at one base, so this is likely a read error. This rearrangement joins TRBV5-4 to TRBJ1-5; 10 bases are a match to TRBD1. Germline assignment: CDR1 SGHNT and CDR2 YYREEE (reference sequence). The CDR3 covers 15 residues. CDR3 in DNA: TGTGCCATCAGCTTGGGACAGGGGATTGATCAGCCCCAGCATTTT. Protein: CAISLGQGIDQPQHF.

The CDR3 spells CASSFSDNTEAFF. CDR3 DNA sequence: TGTGCCAGCAGCTTTTCGGATAACACTGAAGCTTTCTTT. The V gene is TRBV5-4, the J gene TRBJ1-1; the D is unclear. CDR1 is SGHNT and CDR2 is YYREEE in the germline V gene (reference sequence). The length of the CDR3 is 13 residues. V was clipped by 2 bases and J by 2 bases, with 7 bases between them.

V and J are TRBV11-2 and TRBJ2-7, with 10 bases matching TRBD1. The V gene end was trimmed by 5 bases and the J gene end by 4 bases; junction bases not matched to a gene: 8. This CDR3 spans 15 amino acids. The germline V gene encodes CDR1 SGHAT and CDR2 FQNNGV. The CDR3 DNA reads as TGTGCCAGCAGCCGATCGGACAGGGGGTCATACGAGCAGTACTTC. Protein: CASSRSDRGSYEQYF.

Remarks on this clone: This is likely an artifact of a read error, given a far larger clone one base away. The CDR3 here is CASGRRLFSREGTGELFF. CDR3 coding DNA: TGCGCCAGCGGCCGACGTCTTTTTTCGCGGGAAGGAACCGGGGAGCTGTTTTTT. The chain employs TRBV4-3 and TRBJ2-2; the D gene is possibly TRBD2 (6 bases). The CDR3 sequence is 18 residues long. Germline V CDR1 and CDR2: LGHNA, YSLEER. Trimming removed 8 bases at V and 5 bases at J, with 27 bases between.

CDR3 coding DNA: TGTGCCAGCAGCTCCCCCGCAGGGCACCACAACACAGATACGCAGTATTTT. Amino acid sequence: CASSSPAGHHNTDTQYF. The chain links TRBV5-4 to TRBJ2-3; tentatively, D is TRBD1 (5 bases). CDR1 is SGHNT and CDR2 is YYREEE in the germline V gene (reference sequence). The CDR3 totals 17 residues. V lost 3 bases and J lost 2, with 19 bases in between.

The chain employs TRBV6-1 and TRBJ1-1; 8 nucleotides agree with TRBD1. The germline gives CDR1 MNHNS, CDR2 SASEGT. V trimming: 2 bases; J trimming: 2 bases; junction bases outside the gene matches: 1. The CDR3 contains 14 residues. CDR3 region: CASSEQGANTEAFF. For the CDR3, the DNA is TGTGCCAGCAGTGAACAGGGGGCAAACACTGAAGCTTTCTTT.

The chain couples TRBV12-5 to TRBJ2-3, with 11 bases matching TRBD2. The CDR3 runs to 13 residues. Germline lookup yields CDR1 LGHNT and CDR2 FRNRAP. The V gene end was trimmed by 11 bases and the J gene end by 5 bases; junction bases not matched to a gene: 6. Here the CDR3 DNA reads TGTGCTTCGCTAGCGGGAGGTCAAGATACGCAGTATTTT. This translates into CASLAGGQDTQYF.

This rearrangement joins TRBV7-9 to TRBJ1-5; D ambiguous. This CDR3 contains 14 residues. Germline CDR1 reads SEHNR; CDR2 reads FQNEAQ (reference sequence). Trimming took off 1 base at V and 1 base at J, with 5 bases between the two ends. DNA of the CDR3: TGTGCCAGCAGCTTAGACCCGAGCAATCAGCCCCAGCATTTT. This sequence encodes CASSLDPSNQPQHF.

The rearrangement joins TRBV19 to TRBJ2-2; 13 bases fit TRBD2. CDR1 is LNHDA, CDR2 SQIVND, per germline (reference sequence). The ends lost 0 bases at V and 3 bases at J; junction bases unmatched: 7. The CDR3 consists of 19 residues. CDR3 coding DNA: TGTGCCAGTAGTATAGACTGGACTAGCGGGAGAAGTTACACCGGGGAGCTGTTTTTT. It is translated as CASSIDWTSGRSYTGELFF.

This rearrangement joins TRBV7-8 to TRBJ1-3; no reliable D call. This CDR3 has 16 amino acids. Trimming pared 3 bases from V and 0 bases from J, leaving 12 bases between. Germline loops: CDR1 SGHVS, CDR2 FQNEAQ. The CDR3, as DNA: TGTGCCAGCAGCTTCGGGCAACCCGGCTCTGGAAACACCATATATTTT. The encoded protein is CASSFGQPGSGNTIYF. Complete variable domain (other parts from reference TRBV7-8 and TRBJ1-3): GAGVSQSPRYKVAKRGQDVALRCDPISGHVSLFWYQQALGQGPEFLTYFQNEAQLDKSGLPSDRFFAERPEGSVSTLKIQRTQQEDSAVYLCASSFGQPGSGNTIYFGEGSWLTVV.

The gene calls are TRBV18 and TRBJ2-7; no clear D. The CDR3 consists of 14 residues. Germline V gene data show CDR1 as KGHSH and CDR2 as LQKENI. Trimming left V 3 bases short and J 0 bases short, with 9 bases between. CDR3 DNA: TGTGCCAGCTCACCCACCACGGCCTCCTACGAGCAGTACTTC. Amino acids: CASSPTTASYEQYF.

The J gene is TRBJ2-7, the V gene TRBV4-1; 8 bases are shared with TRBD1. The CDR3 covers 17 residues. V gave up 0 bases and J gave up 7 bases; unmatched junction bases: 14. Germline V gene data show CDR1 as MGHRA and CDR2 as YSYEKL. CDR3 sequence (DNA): TGCGCCAGCAGCCAAGATCAAGACAGGGGTTTATGGGGAGAGCAGTACTTC. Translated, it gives CASSQDQDRGLWGEQYF.

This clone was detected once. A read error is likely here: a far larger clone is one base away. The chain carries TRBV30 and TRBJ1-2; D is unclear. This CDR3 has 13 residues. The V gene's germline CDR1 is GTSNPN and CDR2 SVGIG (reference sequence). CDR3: CAWSVHRTYGCTF. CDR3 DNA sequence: TGTGCCTGGAGTGTTCACAGAACCTATGGCTGCACCTTC.

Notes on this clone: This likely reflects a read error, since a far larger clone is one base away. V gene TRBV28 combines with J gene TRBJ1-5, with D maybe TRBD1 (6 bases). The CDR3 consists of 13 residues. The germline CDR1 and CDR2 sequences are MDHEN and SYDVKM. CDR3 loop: CASFRDTYHPQHF. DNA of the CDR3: TGTGCCAGCTTTCGGGACACCTATCATCCCCAGCATTTT.

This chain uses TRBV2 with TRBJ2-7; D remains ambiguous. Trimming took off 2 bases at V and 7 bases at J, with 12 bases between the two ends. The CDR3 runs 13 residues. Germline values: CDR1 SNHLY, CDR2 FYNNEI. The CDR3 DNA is TGTGCCAGCAGTGAACTGGCGCCTTGGGAGCAGTACTTC. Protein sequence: CASSELAPWEQYF. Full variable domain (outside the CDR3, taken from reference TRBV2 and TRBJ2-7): EPEVTQTPSHQVTQMGQEVILRCVPISNHLYFYWYRQILGQKVEFLVSFYNNEISEKSEIFDDQFSVERPDGSNFTLKIRSTKLEDSAMYFCASSELAPWEQYFGPGTRLTVT.

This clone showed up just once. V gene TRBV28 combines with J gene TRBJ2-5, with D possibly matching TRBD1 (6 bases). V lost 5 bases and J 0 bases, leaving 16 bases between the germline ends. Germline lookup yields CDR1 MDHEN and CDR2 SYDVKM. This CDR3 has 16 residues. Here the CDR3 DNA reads TGTGCCAGCAGTCGCCCCAAGGGGGTTTACCAAGAGACCCAGTACTTC. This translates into CASSRPKGVYQETQYF. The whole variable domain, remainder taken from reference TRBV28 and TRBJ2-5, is DVKVTQSSRYLVKRTGEKVFLECVQDMDHENMFWYRQDPGLGLRLIYFSYDVKMKEKGDIPEGYSVSREKKERFSLILESASTNQTSMYLCASSRPKGVYQETQYFGPGTRLLVL.

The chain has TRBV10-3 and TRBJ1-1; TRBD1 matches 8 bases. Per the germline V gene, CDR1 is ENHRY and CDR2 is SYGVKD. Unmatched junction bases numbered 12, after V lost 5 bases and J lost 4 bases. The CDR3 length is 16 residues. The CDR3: CAISPLGQEGSTEAFF. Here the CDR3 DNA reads TGTGCCATCAGTCCTTTGGGACAGGAGGGGAGCACTGAAGCTTTCTTT.

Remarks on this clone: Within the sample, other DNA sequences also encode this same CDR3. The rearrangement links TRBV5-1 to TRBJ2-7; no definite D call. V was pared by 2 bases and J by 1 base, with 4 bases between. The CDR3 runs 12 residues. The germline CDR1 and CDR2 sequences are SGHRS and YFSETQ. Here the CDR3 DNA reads TGCGCCAGCAGCTTAGAATCCTACGAGCAGTACTTC. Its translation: CASSLESYEQYF.

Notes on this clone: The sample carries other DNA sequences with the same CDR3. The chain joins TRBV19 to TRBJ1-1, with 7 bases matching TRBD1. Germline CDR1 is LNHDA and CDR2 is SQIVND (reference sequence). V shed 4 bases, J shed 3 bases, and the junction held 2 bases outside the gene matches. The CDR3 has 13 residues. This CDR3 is CASSTTGDTEAFF. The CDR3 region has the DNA TGTGCCAGTAGTACCACAGGGGACACTGAAGCTTTCTTT.

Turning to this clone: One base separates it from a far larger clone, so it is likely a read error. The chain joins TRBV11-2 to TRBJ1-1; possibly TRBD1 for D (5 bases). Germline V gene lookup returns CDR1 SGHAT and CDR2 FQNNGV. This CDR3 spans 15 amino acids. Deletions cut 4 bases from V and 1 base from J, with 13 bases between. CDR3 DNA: TGTGCCAGCAGCTCCAGTCCCGGACAGAACACTGAAGCTTTCTTT. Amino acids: CASSSSPGQNTEAFF.

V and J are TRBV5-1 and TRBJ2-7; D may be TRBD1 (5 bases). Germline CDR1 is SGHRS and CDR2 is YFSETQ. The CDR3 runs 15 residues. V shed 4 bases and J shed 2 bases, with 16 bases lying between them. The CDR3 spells CASSGGQGLTYEQYF. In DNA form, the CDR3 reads TGCGCCAGCAGCGGCGGACAAGGCCTCACCTACGAGCAGTACTTC.

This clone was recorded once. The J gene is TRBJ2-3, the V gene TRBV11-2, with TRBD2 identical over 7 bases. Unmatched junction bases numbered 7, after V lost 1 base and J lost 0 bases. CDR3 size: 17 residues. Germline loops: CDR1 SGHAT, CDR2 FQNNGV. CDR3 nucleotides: TGTGCCAGCAGCTTAGGATGGGGTAGCGGGAGCACAGATACGCAGTATTTT. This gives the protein CASSLGWGSGSTDTQYF.

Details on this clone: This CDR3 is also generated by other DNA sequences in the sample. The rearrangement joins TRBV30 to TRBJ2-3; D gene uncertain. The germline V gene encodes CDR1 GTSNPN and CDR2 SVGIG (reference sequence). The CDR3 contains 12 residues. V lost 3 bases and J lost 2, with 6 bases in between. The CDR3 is CAWSPPTDTQYF. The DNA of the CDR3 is TGTGCCTGGAGCCCCCCCACAGATACGCAGTATTTT. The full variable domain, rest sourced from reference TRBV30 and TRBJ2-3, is SQTIHQWPATLVQPVGSPLSLECTVEGTSNPNLYWYRQAAGRGLQLLFYSVGIGQISSEVPQNLSASRPQDRQFILSSKKLLLSDSGFYLCAWSPPTDTQYFGPGTRLTVL.